This note documents a single T cell receptor (beta chain) sequence. Antigen unknown. The data derive from a study of T cells in Graves' hyperthyroidism and ophthalmopathy. Study-level information: Initial diagnosis, before any treatment, was when peripheral blood was collected. Overall study findings and caveats: In the blood, most expanded thyroid clonotypes above 0.001 appeared as well. Ophthalmopathy, as predicted by the model, came a median approximately 6.5 months after the prediction. From stable hyperthyroidism, ophthalmopathy was separated by a 13 V-J model.

There were TCR beta CDR3 regions amplified from RNA transcripts. Carried out on the TCR CDR3, a first-round RT-PCR used the HTBI primer set. TCRdb itself ran the multiplex PCR reads through MiXCR, one entry per CDR3 protein. The profile covers 640,000 or so distinct CDR3 sequences, with 14% to 15% appearing a single time and over 3.5% taken by the ten largest. Trimming took off 1 base at V and 3 bases at J, with 13 bases between the two ends. The CDR3 contains 15 residues. Germline lookup yields CDR1 MGHRA and CDR2 YSYEKL. J is TRBJ2-7 and V is TRBV4-1, with D possibly being TRBD2 (5 bases). The receptor's source is a woman aged 40 to 50 with Graves' ophthalmopathy. Material for sequencing was blood. CDR3 residues: CASSQAPASGYEQYF. The CDR3 nucleotides read TGCGCCAGCAGCCAAGCCCCGGCGAGCGGCTACGAGCAGTACTTC.